This TCR beta chain was documented in a study of T cell responses to AZD1222 COVID-19 vaccine. Study-level information: Second doses at about 4 or about 12 weeks were pooled.

This clone showed up just once. This CDR3 region has 14 residues. Trimming shortened V by 5 bases and J by 1 base, and 9 bases separated the two germline ends. CDR1 is SNHLY and CDR2 is FYNNEI in the germline V gene. Assay: immunoSEQ multiplex PCR; the TCRdb copy retains only in-frame clones and omits some. The sample gives under 200,000 clones, roughly 93% of which show up once; roughly 9.2% is in the top ten. The sequences come from peripheral blood, collected on day 0 of AZD1222 vaccination. V gene TRBV2 combines with J gene TRBJ2-1; maybe TRBD2 (6 bases). The clonotype originates from an adult in good health. CDR3 protein: CASSPGTSYNEQFF. In nucleotides, the CDR3 is TGTGCCAGCAGTCCCGGGACTTCCTACAATGAGCAGTTCTTC. The variable domain in full, completed from reference TRBV2 and TRBJ2-1, reads EPEVTQTPSHQVTQMGQEVILRCVPISNHLYFYWYRQILGQKVEFLVSFYNNEISEKSEIFDDQFSVERPDGSNFTLKIRSTKLEDSAMYFCASSPGTSYNEQFFGPGTRLTVL.